The source of this T cell receptor (beta chain) is a study of IL-17A CD8 T cells in psoriatic arthritis synovium. Some background on the complete study: The goal of the study was to characterize the phenotype, molecular profile and function of synovial IL-17A+CD8+ T cells in the pathogenesis of psoriatic arthritis.

Broad study findings and their caveats: Cells were obtained from synovial fluid rather than synovial tissue, because no psoriatic arthritis synovial tissue samples were available. Although over 4% of the repertoire was occupied by some individual clones, most synovial CD8+ subsets remained polyclonal. Only a few patients were covered by TCR sequencing, and this limited sample size was acknowledged by the authors.

Synovial fluid effusions were aspirated from actively inflamed joints of psoriatic arthritis patients. Memory CD8+ T cells in synovial fluid were sorted patient by patient into Tc17 (IL-17A+) cells, bulk memory cells and Tc1 (IL-17A-IFNgamma+) cells in order to compare their TCR repertoires. The psoriatic arthritis patients fulfilled the Classification of Psoriatic Arthritis Study Group (CASPAR) criteria. CD45RA-CD27+/- plus CD45RA+CD27- cells were sorted as bulk memory CD8+ T cells. In three patients with psoriatic arthritis, sorted CD8+ T cell subsets from synovial fluid were put through TCRbeta sequencing. Synovial fluid mononuclear cells were isolated using Lymphoprep and were cryopreserved in liquid nitrogen prior to use. The medium used for cryopreservation had about 50% fetal calf serum and approximately 9% dimethyl sulfoxide. The CDR3, cysteine through phenylalanine, is 15 amino acids long. The read is trimmed to its CDR3 DNA, 45 bases read in frame from base 1. CDR1 LNHDA and CDR2 SQIVND are derived from the germline V gene (reference sequence). The germline V end is reduced by 9 bases and the J end by 0 bases; junction bases left unmatched: 7.

This clone was detected a few times. Its antigen is still unknown. Base qualities are not at hand, and no much larger clone is one base apart. DNA was extracted (Qiagen), and TCRbeta V-D-J rearrangements were subjected to bias-controlled amplification followed by high-throughput sequencing (immunoSEQ; Adaptive Biotech). From the authors' description of their analysis: Productive sequences were analyzed at sequence level using the immunoSEQ Analyzer platform. Clonality was computed as 1 minus Pielou's evenness, ranging from 0 (highly polyclonal) to 1 (monoclonal). How much repertoires overlapped between subsets was quantified with the Morisita index, which goes from 0 (no similarity) to 1 (complete similarity). The table was pulled from immuneACCESS by TCRdb, which kept in-frame rearrangements only. Such tables lose some clones; where checked, under half of the loss comes from unresolved V genes, and the rest has no known cause. Clone size and V and J calls were adopted from that table, with D and trimming inferred from the DNA. The sample table contains a few thousand clones; only one count was recorded for roughly 72% of them. The top ten clones comprise about 14% of the sample.

The clonotype comes from a human donor with psoriatic arthritis. The chain is assembled from TRBV19 and TRBJ1-5; 8 bases in between match TRBD1. The material sequenced was memory CD8+ T cells from synovial fluid. The cell subset or site label, as the study defines it: bulk memory CD8+ T cells (CD45RA-CD27+/- and CD45RA+CD27-). The encoded CDR3 is CASHWTGNSNQPQHF. The base sequence is TGTGCCAGCCACTGGACAGGGAATAGCAATCAGCCCCAGCATTTT.